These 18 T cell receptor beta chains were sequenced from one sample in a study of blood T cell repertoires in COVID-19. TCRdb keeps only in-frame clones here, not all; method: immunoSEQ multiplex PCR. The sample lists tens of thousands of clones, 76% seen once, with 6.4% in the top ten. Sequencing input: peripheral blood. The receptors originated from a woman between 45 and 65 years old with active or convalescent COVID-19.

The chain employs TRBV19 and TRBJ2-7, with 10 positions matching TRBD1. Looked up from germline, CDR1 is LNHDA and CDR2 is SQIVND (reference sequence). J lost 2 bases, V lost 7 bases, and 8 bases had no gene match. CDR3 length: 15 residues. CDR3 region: CASTFWDRGTYEQYF. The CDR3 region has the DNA TGTGCCAGTACCTTCTGGGACAGGGGAACCTACGAGCAGTACTTC.

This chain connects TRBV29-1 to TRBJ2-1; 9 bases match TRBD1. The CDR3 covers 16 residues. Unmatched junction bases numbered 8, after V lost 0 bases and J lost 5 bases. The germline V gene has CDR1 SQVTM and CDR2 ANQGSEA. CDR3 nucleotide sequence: TGCAGCGTTGAAGAACAGGGGACAGGGTACCACAATGAGCAGTTCTTC. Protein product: CSVEEQGTGYHNEQFF.

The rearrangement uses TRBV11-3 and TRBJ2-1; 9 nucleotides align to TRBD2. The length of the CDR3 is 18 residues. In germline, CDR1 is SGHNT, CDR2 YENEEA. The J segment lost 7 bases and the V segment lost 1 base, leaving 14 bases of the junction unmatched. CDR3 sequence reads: CASSLGGRAGGRRNEQFF. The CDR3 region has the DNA TGTGCCAGCAGCTTAGGAGGCAGAGCGGGAGGCCGAAGGAATGAGCAGTTCTTC.

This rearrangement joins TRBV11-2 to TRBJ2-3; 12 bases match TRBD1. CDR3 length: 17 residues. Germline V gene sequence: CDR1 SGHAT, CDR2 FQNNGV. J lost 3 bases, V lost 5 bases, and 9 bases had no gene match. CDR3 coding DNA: TGTGCCAGCAGCCACCTCGGGACAGGGGGCAGGACAGATACGCAGTATTTT. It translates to CASSHLGTGGRTDTQYF.

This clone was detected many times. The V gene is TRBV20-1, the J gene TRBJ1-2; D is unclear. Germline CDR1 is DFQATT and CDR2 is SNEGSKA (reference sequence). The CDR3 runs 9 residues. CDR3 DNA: TGCAGCCCAGGCTATGGCTACACCTTC. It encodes CSPGYGYTF.

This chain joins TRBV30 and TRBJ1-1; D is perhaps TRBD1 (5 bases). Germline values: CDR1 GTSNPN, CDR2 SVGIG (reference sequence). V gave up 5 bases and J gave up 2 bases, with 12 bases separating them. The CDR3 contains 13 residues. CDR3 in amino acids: CAWVAGINTEAFF. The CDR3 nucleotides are TGTGCCTGGGTCGCAGGGATCAACACTGAAGCTTTCTTT.

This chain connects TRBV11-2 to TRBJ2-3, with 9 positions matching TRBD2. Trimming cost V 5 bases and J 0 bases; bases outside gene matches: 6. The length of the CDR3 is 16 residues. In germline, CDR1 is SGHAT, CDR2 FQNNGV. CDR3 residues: CASSGGGENSTDTQYF. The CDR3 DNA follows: TGTGCCAGCAGCGGCGGGGGGGAGAATAGCACAGATACGCAGTATTTT.

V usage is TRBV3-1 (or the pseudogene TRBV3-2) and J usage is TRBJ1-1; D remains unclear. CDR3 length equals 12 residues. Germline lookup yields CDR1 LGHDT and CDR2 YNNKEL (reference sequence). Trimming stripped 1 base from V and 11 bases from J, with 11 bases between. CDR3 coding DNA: TGTGCCAGCAGCCAAGGTCTTGTCCAGGCTTTCTTT. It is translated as CASSQGLVQAFF.

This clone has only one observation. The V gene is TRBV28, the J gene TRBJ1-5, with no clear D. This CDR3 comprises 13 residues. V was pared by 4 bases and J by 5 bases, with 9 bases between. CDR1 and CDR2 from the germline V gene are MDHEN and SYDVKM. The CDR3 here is CASSSPGYQPQHF. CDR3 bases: TGTGCCAGCAGTTCGCCGGGGTATCAGCCCCAGCATTTT.

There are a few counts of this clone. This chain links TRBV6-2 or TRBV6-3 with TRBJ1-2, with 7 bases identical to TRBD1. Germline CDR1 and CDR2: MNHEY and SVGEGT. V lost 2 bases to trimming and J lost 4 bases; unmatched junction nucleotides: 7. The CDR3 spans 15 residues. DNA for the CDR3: TGTGCCAGCAGTTACGCGGGACAGACGTTCTATGGCTACACCTTC. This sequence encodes CASSYAGQTFYGYTF.

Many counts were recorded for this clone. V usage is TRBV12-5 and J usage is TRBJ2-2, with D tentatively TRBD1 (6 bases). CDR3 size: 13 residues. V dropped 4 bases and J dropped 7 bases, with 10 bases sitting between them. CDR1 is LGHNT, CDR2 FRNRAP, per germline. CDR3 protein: CASGSRQVGELFF. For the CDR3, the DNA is TGTGCTAGTGGTTCCAGACAGGTCGGGGAGCTGTTTTTT.

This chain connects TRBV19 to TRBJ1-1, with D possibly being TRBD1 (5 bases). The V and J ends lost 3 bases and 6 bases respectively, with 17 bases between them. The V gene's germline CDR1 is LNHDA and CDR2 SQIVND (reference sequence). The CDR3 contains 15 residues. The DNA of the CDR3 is TGTGCCAGTAGTATGGGGCAGAAGCGACACGCTGAAGCTTTCTTT. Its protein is CASSMGQKRHAEAFF.

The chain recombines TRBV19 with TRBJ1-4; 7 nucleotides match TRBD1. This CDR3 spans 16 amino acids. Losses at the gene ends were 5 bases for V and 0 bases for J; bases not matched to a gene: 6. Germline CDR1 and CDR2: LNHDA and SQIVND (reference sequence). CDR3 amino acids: CASSPGTVATNEKLFF. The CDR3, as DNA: TGTGCCAGTAGTCCGGGGACAGTTGCAACTAATGAAAAACTGTTTTTT.

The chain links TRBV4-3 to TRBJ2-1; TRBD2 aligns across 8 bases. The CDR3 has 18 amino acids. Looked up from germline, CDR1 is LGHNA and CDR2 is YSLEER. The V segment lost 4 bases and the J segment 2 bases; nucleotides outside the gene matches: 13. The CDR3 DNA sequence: TGCGCCAGCAGCCCGACGTCTGGAGCGGGAGTCACCTACAATGAGCAGTTCTTC. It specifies CASSPTSGAGVTYNEQFF.

The CDR3: CASPGQGEGGYTF. DNA for the CDR3: TGTGCCTCTCCGGGACAGGGGGAGGGTGGCTACACCTTC. This chain uses TRBV30 with TRBJ1-2; 11 bases agree with TRBD1. With V trimmed by 7 bases and J by 7 bases, 8 bases remained unmatched. The CDR3 length is 13 residues. Per germline, CDR1 GTSNPN and CDR2 SVGIG (reference sequence).

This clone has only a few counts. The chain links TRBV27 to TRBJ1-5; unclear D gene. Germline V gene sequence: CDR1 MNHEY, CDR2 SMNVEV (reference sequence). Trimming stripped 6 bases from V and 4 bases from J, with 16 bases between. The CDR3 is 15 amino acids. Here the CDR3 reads CASRPSRGANQPQHF. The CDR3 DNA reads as TGTGCCAGCAGACCTTCCCGGGGAGCTAATCAGCCCCAGCATTTT.

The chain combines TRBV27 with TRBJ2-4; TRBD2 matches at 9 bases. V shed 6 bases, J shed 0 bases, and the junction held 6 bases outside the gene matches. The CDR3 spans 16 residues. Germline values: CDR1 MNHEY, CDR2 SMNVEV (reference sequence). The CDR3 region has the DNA TGTGCCAGCAGCCCGGGACTAGCAGTAGCCAAAAACATTCAGTACTTC. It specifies CASSPGLAVAKNIQYF.

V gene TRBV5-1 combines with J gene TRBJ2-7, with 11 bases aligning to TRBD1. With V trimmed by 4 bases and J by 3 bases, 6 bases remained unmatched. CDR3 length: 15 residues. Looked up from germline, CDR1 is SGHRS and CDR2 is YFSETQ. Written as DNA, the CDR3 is TGCGCCAGCAGCCCGCGGACAGGGGGCTTCTACGAGCAGTACTTC. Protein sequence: CASSPRTGGFYEQYF.